This T cell receptor beta chain appears in the sequencing data of a study of T cells in Graves' hyperthyroidism and ophthalmopathy. Study-level findings and limits: By a 13 V-J model, ophthalmopathy was set apart from stable hyperthyroidism.

Amplified regions were TCR beta CDR3 sequences from RNA transcripts. RT-PCR in the first round (using the HTBI primer set) targeted the TCR CDR3. TCRdb re-analysed the multiplex PCR reads in MiXCR, keeping a single row per CDR3 protein. The sample yields approximately 330,000 distinct CDR3 sequences, 15% to 20% seen once. The CDR3 totals 15 residues. Germline lookup yields CDR1 MNHEY and CDR2 SVGEGT. Trimming cost V 4 bases and J 7 bases, with 17 bases left between them. The hyperthyroidism patients had all been newly diagnosed, and their disease duration was under 2 months. Their ages ranged from 18 to 65 years. Patients were excluded because of uncontrolled infection, other autoimmune disease, pregnancy or lactation. On this clonotype itself: What it binds is not known.

Sample: blood. The V gene is TRBV6-2 or TRBV6-3, the J gene TRBJ1-5; the D gene is possibly TRBD1 (6 bases). The source is a woman aged 50 to 65 with Graves' hyperthyroidism. CDR3 loop: CASSSTGGGGQPQHF. CDR3 bases: TGTGCCAGCAGTTCAACGGGGGGCGGAGGGCAGCCCCAGCATTTT.